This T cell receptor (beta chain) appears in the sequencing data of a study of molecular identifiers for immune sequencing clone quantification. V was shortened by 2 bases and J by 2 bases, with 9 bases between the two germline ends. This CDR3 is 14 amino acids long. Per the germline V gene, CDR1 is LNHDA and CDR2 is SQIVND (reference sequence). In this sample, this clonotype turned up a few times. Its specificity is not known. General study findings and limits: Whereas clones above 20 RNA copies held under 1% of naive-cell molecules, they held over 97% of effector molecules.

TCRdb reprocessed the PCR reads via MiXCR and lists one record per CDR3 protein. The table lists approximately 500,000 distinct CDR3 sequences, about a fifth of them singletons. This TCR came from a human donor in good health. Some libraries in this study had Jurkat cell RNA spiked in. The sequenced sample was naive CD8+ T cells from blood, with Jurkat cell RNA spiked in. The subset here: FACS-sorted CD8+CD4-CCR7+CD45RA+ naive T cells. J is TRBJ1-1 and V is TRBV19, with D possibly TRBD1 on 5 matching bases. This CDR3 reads CASSISGGNTEAFF. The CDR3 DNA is TGTGCCAGTAGTATATCCGGGGGAAACACTGAAGCTTTCTTT.